This T cell receptor beta chain emerged from a study of cytomegalovirus exposure and HLA in healthy donors. In the case of this clone: Its target is not known.

Findings and limits, study-wide: The classifier reportedly diagnosed cytomegalovirus status with high sensitivity and specificity. In vitro checks showed that a few CMV-associated chains really do target CMV antigens. Associated with HLA alleles at 0.05 false discovery rate in a later analysis were 16,951 TCR beta sequences.

Trimming took off 0 bases at V and 2 bases at J, with 8 bases between the two ends. The CDR3 runs 15 residues. The germline CDR1 and CDR2 sequences are MNHEY and SVGAGI. Use of 60 Vbeta and 13 Jbeta primers characterized the PCR. Sequenced by immunoSEQ multiplex PCR; TCRdb stores in-frame clones only, minus some. The sample consists of approximately 150,000 clones, around 80% of them appearing once. This TCR was sampled from a man between 18 and 29 years old in good health and CMV-seropositive. The chain has TRBV6-5 and TRBJ2-1, with D possibly being TRBD2 (6 bases). Sequencing was performed on PBMCs. The CDR3 DNA reads TGTGCCAGCAGTTACTCCACGGGGGCCTACAATGAGCAGTTCTTC. It codes for CASSYSTGAYNEQFF.